This TCR beta chain is from a study of cytomegalovirus exposure and HLA in healthy donors. Germline CDR1 SGHNT, CDR2 YYREEE (reference sequence). With 4 bases removed from V and 9 bases from J, the gap between germline ends came to 8 bases. The CDR3 runs to 11 residues. Amplification used 60 Vbeta primers and 13 Jbeta primers. Here immunoSEQ multiplex PCR was the method, and the copy in TCRdb shows in-frame clones only, minus some. The table has about 160,000 clones, 70% to 80% seen once; the top ten hold 3.7%. The receptor was isolated from a man between 25 and 39 years old in good health and CMV-seropositive. Sequencing was carried out using PBMCs. The chain is built from TRBV5-4 and TRBJ2-1; no clear D gene. This CDR3 is CASSQSGEQFF. CDR3 coding DNA: TGTGCCAGCAGCCAATCAGGTGAGCAGTTCTTC.